Presented here are 2 T cell receptor beta chains from one specimen sequenced in a study of early T cells in non-severe SARS-CoV-2 infection. TCRdb re-derived calls from the 5' RACE reads in MiXCR, one entry per CDR3 protein. The table has 60,000 to 70,000 distinct CDR3 sequences, 5.9% seen once; the top ten hold roughly 3.5%. Sequenced here: whole blood, sampled at baseline. These receptors came from an adult who was a healthcare worker with PCR-confirmed SARS-CoV-2 infection or an uninfected control (not recorded which).

This clonotype was seen many times. CDR3 DNA: TGCAGTGCTCCAGACAGGGATGAGACCCAGTACTTC. This gives the protein CSAPDRDETQYF. The chain employs TRBV20-1 and TRBJ2-5, with TRBD1 identical over 7 bases. Trimming removed 5 bases from V and 5 bases from J; junction bases left unmatched: 5. Germline V lookup: CDR1 DFQATT, CDR2 SNEGSKA (reference sequence). The CDR3 consists of 12 residues.

There are many counts of this clonotype. The J gene is TRBJ2-1, the V gene TRBV11-3; maybe TRBD2 (6 bases). Germline values: CDR1 SGHNT, CDR2 YENEEA. V lost 1 base, J lost 3 bases, and 10 bases lay in between. The CDR3 runs to 15 residues. CDR3 bases: TGTGCCAGCAGCTTAGTAGCTAGCGTCTACAATGAGCAGTTCTTC. This translates into CASSLVASVYNEQFF.